Each of the 5 T cell receptor beta chains below was sequenced from the same sample in a study of identifying expanded T cells in peripheral blood. Profiled with immunoSEQ multiplex PCR; TCRdb holds only in-frame clones, not every one. The sample has some 100,000 clones; 88% are singletons. Sequencing was done on a sample of blood. These receptor sequences come from a person between 18 and 75 years old in good health.

The rearrangement joins TRBV6-1 to TRBJ1-1, with D uncertain. The CDR3 spans 14 residues. The V and J ends lost 4 bases and 0 bases respectively, with 9 bases between them. CDR1 is MNHNS, CDR2 SASEGT, per germline. CDR3 sequence: CASSVGFMNTEAFF. The CDR3 DNA reads as TGTGCCAGCAGTGTTGGTTTCATGAACACTGAAGCTTTCTTT.

The chain carries TRBV30 and TRBJ2-3; D not certain. V lost 0 bases, J lost 4 bases, and 20 bases lay in between. This CDR3 is built from 17 residues. Germline CDR1 GTSNPN, CDR2 SVGIG (reference sequence). The CDR3: CAWSVQGTLRKADTQYF. CDR3 nucleotide sequence: TGTGCCTGGAGTGTACAAGGAACGCTTAGGAAGGCAGATACGCAGTATTTT.

This rearrangement joins TRBV5-6 to TRBJ2-5; D is perhaps TRBD2 (5 bases). Germline CDR1 is SGHDT and CDR2 is YYEEEE. CDR3 size: 13 residues. V was pared by 2 bases and J by 5 bases, with 10 bases between. The DNA of the CDR3 is TGTGCCAGCAGCTTTGCTAGAGGGGAGACCCAGTACTTC. It codes for CASSFARGETQYF.

The rearrangement joins TRBV18 to TRBJ2-7; D uncertain. The CDR3 is 14 amino acids. CDR1 is KGHSH and CDR2 is LQKENI in the germline V gene. Trimming cost V 2 bases and J 6 bases, with 14 bases left between them. The CDR3 nucleotides are TGTGCCAGCTCACCAGATCAGGTCGTAGGCGAGCAGTACTTC. This gives the protein CASSPDQVVGEQYF.

The chain links TRBV2 to TRBJ2-5, with D unclear. The CDR3 has 13 residues. Trimming left V 6 bases short and J 1 base short, with 9 bases between. Germline CDR1 is SNHLY and CDR2 is FYNNEI. Here the CDR3 DNA reads TGTGCCAGCAGGGGCAGCCCCCAAGAGACCCAGTACTTC. Translated, it gives CASRGSPQETQYF.